The source of this T cell receptor beta chain is a study of blood T cells in healthy people across ages (dated by TCRdb to between 2015 and 2017). Regarding the research as a whole: In model experiments, template switching captured roughly one uniquely barcoded TCR beta cDNA molecule for every two T cells. To track age-related changes in TCR beta repertoire diversity, the study relied on deep sequencing normalized with unique cDNA molecular identifiers. Four age groups were formed from the donors: young (average approximately 15 years), middle-aged (just under 40), aged (under 70) and long-lived (approximately 80). To avoid experimental bias, donors of different ages were randomly spread across the sequencing lanes. The study analyzed two additional independent replicas of 1 million unique cDNA reads from the same blood draw for two donors, one aged 18 to 29 and one aged 80 or older. Results the study describes overall, beyond this receptor: Compared with the aged group, the long-lived group had more naive CD4+ T cells, fewer expanded clones and increased TCR diversity, suggesting age selection. Because profiling used bulk unsorted PBMCs, naive and antigen-experienced compartments could not be compared conclusively. Estimates of total diversity from one million sequenced T cells were regarded as lower bounds and underestimates. A strong correlation was found between observed TCR beta diversity and the percentage of naive T cells measured by flow cytometry. Observed TCR beta diversity per million T cells fell roughly linearly with age, and a significant reduction was already apparent by age about 38. The CMV infection status of donors was not known, potentially confounding age-related changes in expanded clonotypes.

As to this clonotype: The target of this receptor is not known. No much larger clone exists at a distance of one base, and base qualities are not known.

The receptor library was made with 5' RACE. Sequencing took place on an Illumina HiSeq 2500. A second PCR of roughly 7 to 11 cycles was performed with a sample-barcoded 5' primer and a J-beta primer mix. A template-switch 5' adaptor carrying 12 random nucleotides introduced a unique molecular identifier onto each TCR beta cDNA molecule. Each sample yielded at least 2.5 million CDR3-containing paired-end reads. All of the RNA was converted into first-strand cDNA using the Mint cDNA synthesis kit, with a TRBC-specific oligonucleotide serving as the primer. After uracil-DNA glycosylase treatment, a first 18-cycle PCR used universal primers M1SS and BC2_uni_R on all cDNA. The original pipeline was this. For normalization, 1 million high-quality reads were randomly selected from each sample, with every read carrying a distinct molecular identifier. Reads with shared molecular identifiers were discarded instead of being binned into consensus sequences. MiTCR, run with a Q25 quality threshold and the strictest error-elimination algorithm, handled CDR3 identification, clonotype clustering and error correction. A nonparametric unseen species model with Euler transformation was used to estimate a lower bound on total TCR beta diversity. TCRdb trimmed the raw reads at Q25, called clones with MiXCR and kept productive beta chains. Each entry merges the rows of one CDR3 protein and shows their most common DNA and genes. These V and J calls originate from TCRdb's pipeline instead of the authors' own analysis. The sample yields 630,000 or so distinct CDR3 sequences; approximately 31% were counted once. In total, the top ten clones hold approximately 15% of the sample.

Its CDR3 holds 14 amino acids, cysteine through phenylalanine. The sequence is cut down to CDR3 DNA, 42 bases in frame from base 1. The germline V gene encodes CDR1 DFQATT and CDR2 SNEGSKA (reference sequence). V loses 1 base, J loses 5 bases, and the germline ends lie 12 bases apart. Systemically healthy Caucasian individuals from Russia, around 39 in total and aged 6 to 90 years, were included as donors. Approximately 9 milliliters of peripheral blood were collected from each donor into EDTA-treated Vacutainer tubes. PBMCs were isolated by Ficoll-Paque density-gradient centrifugation, with at least 6 million obtained per sample. Trizol reagent was used to extract total RNA from PBMCs, with at least 5.5 micrograms per sample. Naive CD45RAhigh/CD27high T cell percentages were measured by flow cytometry on a PBMC aliquot from every donor.

Sequencing was performed on blood. The clonotype comes from a woman of 80 years or more in good health. Donor details come from another sample of the same person, matched by shared clones. The chain links TRBV20-1 with TRBJ2-1; tentative D gene TRBD2, with 7 bases matching. This receptor has the CDR3 CSARAGGRHNEQFF. The sequenced DNA: TGCAGTGCTAGAGCGGGGGGCCGACACAATGAGCAGTTCTTC.